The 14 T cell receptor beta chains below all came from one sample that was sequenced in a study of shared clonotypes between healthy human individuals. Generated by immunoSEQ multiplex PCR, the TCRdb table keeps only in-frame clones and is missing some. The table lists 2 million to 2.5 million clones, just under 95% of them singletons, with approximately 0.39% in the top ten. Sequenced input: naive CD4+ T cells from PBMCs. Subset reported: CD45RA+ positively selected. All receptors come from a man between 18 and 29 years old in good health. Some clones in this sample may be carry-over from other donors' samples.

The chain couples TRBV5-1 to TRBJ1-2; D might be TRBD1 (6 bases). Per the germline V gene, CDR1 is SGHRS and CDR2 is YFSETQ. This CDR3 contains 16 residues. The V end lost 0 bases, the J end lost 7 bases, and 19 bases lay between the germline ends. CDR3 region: CASSLVTGLGGSGYTF. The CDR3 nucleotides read TGCGCCAGCAGCTTGGTCACAGGGCTCGGCGGATCTGGCTACACCTTC.

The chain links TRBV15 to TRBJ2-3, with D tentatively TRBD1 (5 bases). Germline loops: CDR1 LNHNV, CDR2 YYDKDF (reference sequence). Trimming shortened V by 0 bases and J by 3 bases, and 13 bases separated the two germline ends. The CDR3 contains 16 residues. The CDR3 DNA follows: TGTGCCACCAGCAGAGATCGGGCAGGGCCGACAGATACGCAGTATTTT. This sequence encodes CATSRDRAGPTDTQYF. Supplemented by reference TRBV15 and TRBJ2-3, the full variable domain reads DAMVIQNPRYQVTQFGKPVTLSCSQTLNHNVMYWYQQKSSQAPKLLFHYYDKDFNNEADTPDNFQSRRPNTSFCFLDIRSPGLGDTAMYLCATSRDRAGPTDTQYFGPGTRLTVL.

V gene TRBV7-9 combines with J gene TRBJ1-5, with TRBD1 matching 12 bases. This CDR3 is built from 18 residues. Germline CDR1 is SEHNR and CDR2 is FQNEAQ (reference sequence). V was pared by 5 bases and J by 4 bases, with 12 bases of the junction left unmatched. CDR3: CASSVHRDRGQRNQPQHF. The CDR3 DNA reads TGTGCCAGCAGCGTGCACCGGGACAGGGGGCAAAGAAATCAGCCCCAGCATTTT.

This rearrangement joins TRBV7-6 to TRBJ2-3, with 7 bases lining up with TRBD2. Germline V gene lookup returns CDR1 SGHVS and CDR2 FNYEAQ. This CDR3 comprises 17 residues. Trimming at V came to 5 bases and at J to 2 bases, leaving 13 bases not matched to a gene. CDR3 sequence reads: CASSRAGLAVNTDTQYF. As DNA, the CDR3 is TGTGCCAGCAGCAGGGCCGGCCTAGCGGTCAACACAGATACGCAGTATTTT.

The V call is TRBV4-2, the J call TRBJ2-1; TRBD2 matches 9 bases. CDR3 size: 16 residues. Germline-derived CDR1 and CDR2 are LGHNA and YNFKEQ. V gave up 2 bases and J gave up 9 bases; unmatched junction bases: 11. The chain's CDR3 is CASSQPLAGGPSEQFF. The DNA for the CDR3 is TGTGCCAGCAGCCAACCTTTGGCGGGAGGGCCTTCTGAGCAGTTCTTC.

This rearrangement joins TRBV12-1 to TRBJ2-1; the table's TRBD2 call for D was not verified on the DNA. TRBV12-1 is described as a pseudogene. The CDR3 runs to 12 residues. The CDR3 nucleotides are TGTGCCAGCAGCCCCCGGGTCGCTGAGCAGTTCTTC. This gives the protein CASSPRVAEQFF.

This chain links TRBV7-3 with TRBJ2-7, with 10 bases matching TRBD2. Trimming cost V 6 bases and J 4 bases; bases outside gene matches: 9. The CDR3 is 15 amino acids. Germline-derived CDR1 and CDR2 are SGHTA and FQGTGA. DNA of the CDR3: TGTGCCAGCAGGTCCCAGCGGGAGGGCCCATACGAGCAGTACTTC. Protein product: CASRSQREGPYEQYF.

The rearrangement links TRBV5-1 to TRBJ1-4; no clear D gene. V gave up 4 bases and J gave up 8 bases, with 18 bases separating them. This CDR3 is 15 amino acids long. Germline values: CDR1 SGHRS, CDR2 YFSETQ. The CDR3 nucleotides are TGCGCCAGCAGCCCGATGACACTGCCTCGGGAAAAACTGTTTTTT. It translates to CASSPMTLPREKLFF.

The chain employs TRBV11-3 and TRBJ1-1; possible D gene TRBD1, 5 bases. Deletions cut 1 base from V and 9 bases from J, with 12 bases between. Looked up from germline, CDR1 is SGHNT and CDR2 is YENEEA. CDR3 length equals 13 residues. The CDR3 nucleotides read TGTGCCAGCAGCTTAGTCAGGGCCTCTCAAGCTTTCTTT. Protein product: CASSLVRASQAFF.

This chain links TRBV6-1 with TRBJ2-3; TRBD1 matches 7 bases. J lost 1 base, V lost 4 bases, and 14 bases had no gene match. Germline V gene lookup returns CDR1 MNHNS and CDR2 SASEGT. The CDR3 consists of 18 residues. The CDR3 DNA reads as TGTGCCAGCAGTGGCACCCTCCGGCGGACAGGACGCACAGATACGCAGTATTTT. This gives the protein CASSGTLRRTGRTDTQYF.

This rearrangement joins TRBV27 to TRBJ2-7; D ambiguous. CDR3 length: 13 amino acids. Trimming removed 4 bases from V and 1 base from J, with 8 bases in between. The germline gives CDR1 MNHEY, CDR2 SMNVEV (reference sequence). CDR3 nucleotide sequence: TGTGCCAGCAGTTATGGAGAATCCTACGAGCAGTACTTC. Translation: CASSYGESYEQYF.

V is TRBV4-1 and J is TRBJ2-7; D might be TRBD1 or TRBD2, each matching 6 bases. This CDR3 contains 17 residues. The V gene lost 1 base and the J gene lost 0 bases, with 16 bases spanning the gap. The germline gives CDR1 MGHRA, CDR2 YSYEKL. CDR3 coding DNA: TGCGCCAGCAGCCAAGGCCAAGGGGGGTTCCCCTCCTACGAGCAGTACTTC. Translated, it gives CASSQGQGGFPSYEQYF.

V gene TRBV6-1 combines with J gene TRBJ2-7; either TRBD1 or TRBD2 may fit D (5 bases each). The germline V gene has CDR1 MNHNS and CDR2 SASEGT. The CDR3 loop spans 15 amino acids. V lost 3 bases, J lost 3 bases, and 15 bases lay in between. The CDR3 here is CASSETGTGIYEQYF. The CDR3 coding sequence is TGTGCCAGCAGTGAGACCGGGACGGGTATCTACGAGCAGTACTTC.

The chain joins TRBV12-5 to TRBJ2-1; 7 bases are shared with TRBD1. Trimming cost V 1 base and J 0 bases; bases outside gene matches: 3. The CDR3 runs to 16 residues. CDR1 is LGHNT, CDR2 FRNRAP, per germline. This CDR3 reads CASGLGDRSSYNEQFF. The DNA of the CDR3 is TGTGCTAGTGGTTTGGGGGACAGAAGCTCCTACAATGAGCAGTTCTTC.